This TCR beta chain was found in a study of blood T cell repertoires in COVID-19. Across the whole study: Sources were T cells, B-cell-depleted T cells, or PBMCs; the material itself was cDNA or gDNA.

The CDR3 runs 16 residues. Germline CDR1 reads LNHNV; CDR2 reads YYDKDF (reference sequence). Trimming took off 1 base at V and 3 bases at J, with 13 bases between the two ends. Profiled with immunoSEQ multiplex PCR; TCRdb holds only in-frame clones, not every one. The repertoire holds around 240,000 clones, with 84% as singletons. V and J are TRBV15 and TRBJ1-5; D perhaps matches TRBD1 (5 bases). This sequence was found in a woman aged 35 to 49 who had recovered from COVID-19. The sample taken for sequencing was peripheral blood. CDR3 amino acids: CATSRGYGGYNQPQHF. CDR3 nucleotides: TGTGCCACCAGCAGAGGATACGGGGGATACAATCAGCCCCAGCATTTT.